One TCR beta chain is described in this entry. Its antigen is unknown. Libraries were prepared by immunoSEQ multiplex PCR; TCRdb keeps only in-frame clonotypes and omits some of them. Among roughly 110,000 clones listed, 85% to 95% were seen once. This sample is drawn from a study of brain T cells in children with intractable seizures. General study findings and limits: HCMV serostatus was not known, and viral specificity came from CDR3 similarity only.

The starting material was peripheral blood, obtained at surgery. The clonotype originates from a boy under three years old with hemimegalencephaly and intractable seizures.

The CDR3 DNA reads as TGTGCCAGCAGTGAATATCCGCGGGTAGGGGAGACCCAGTACTTC. Translated: CASSEYPRVGETQYF. This rearrangement joins TRBV6-1 to TRBJ2-5; TRBD2 is a possible D gene (5 bases). The germline V gene has CDR1 MNHNS and CDR2 SASEGT. The CDR3 extends over 15 amino acids. Trimming cost V 2 bases and J 5 bases, with 15 bases left between them.